The entry below gives a single T cell receptor beta chain sequence along with its context. Based on its abundance in the sample, this clonotype is large (0.1 to 1%). It lacks a known antigen. One base away there is no much larger clone; base qualities are not given. The CDR3 contains 13 residues, cysteine and phenylalanine counted. The read is trimmed to its CDR3 DNA, 39 bases read in frame from base 1. These data come from a study of tissue-resident memory T cells in lung cancer (dated by TCRdb to between 2019 and 2020). For context, the study as a whole: Paired tumor TRM and tumor non-TRM populations from nine to ten lung cancer patients were compared by TCR beta-chain sequencing.

Beyond this particular receptor, the publication reports: Expanded clonotypes were found to constitute 65% to 75% of tumor TRM repertoires on average, compared with roughly 48% of tumor non-TRM repertoires. Compared with tumor non-TRM cells, tumor TRM cells had a significantly more restricted TCR repertoire, with lower Shannon-Wiener and inverse Simpson diversity. An average of roughly 20% of sequenced TRM cells per patient was accounted for by the most expanded clonotype, suggesting expansion of a single tumor antigen-specific clone.

The sequencing machine was an Illumina MiSeq. TCR sequencing libraries incorporated unique molecular identifiers and were indexed with TruSeq single indexes. Concerning the study's data processing: TCR reads were mapped and error-corrected with MIGEC v1.2.7, then analyzed with VDJtools v1.1.7, both using default settings. Shannon-Wiener and inverse Simpson indices, computed in VDJtools, were used to quantify repertoire diversity. A TCRbeta clonotype was defined as expanded when the clonotype met a frequency threshold of at least three. Across the approximately nine patients, Wilcoxon rank-sum tests were used for the statistical comparisons of TCR diversity between tumor TRM and non-TRM populations. TCRdb applied fastp at Q25 and MiXCR to the public reads, then kept only in-frame beta chains. Each entry merges the rows of one CDR3 protein and shows their most common DNA and genes. For this entry, the V and J calls and clone size follow TCRdb and not the study's own pipeline. This sample holds some 290 distinct CDR3 sequences; roughly 20% were observed only once. The ten top clones hold about 61% of the sample.

A BD FACSAria-II was used to sort CD8+ T cells by CD103 expression straight into ice-cold TRIzol LS reagent. Freshly resected lung tumor tissue was collected at the time of surgical resection. After Fc receptor blocking, fresh cells were stained for CD45, CD4, CD3, CD8A and CD103, and DAPI was used to tell live cells from dead cells. Total RNA was purified from sorted CD103+ and CD103- CD8+ T cells using a miRNeasy kit. Tumor-infiltrating CD8+ cytotoxic T cells were sorted by CD103 expression to separate tissue-resident memory (TRM) cells from non-TRM cells. The donors had treatment-naive lung cancer. Patients with respiratory malignancies who were newly diagnosed and untreated were recruited prospectively after referral.

Sequenced sample: CD103+ CD8+ T cells from lung tumor tissue. In light of the paper, this sample's cell subset or site label describes: tissue-resident memory (TRM) CD8+ CTLs. The TCR originated in a human donor with treatment-naive lung cancer (subtype not recorded). The rearranged segments are TRBV21-1 and TRBJ2-5; the tabulated D call, TRBD1, remains unverified against the DNA. TRBV21-1 is flagged as a pseudogene. The sequenced DNA is TGTGCCAGCACCCAAGGGGGGGCCGGGACCCAGTACTTC. This codes for CASTQGGAGTQYF.